These T cell receptor beta chains were read from a single sample in a study of T-cell memory formation after mild COVID-19. TCRdb passed the 5' RACE reads through MiXCR, listing each CDR3 protein once. Altogether fewer than 250,000 distinct CDR3 sequences are present, around 26% being singletons, with the ten largest covering roughly 10%. Material for sequencing was PBMCs or a T cell subset sorted from them (not recorded which). These receptors all come from an adult woman who had mild COVID-19 (a few samples of this study predate the infection). Cell type and time point are not known. The CDR3 runs from the conserved cysteine through the conserved F or W. The order of the fields is V gene, clone size, D gene, J gene, CDR3 DNA, CDR3 protein. D genes are given only for firm matches. For some rows the clone size is stated as once, few or many, or as a class when expanded; others skip it.

>TRBV2|-|-|TRBJ2-5
TGTGCCAGCAGTGATCGGGCTACCCAGTACTTC
CASSDRATQYF
>TRBV9|few|-|TRBJ2-2
TGTGCCAGCAGCGTAGCTTCGACAGGATGGGTCACCGGGGAGCTGTTTTTT
CASSVASTGWVTGELFF
>TRBV4-1|-|TRBD2|TRBJ2-2
TGCGCCAGCAGCCAAGTCGCTAGCGGAACCGGGGAGCTGTTTTTT
CASSQVASGTGELFF
>TRBV12-2|-|-|TRBJ2-7
TGTGCAGATAACCCAGCGGCGACCTACGAGCAGTACTTC
CADNPAATYEQYF
>TRBV5-1|-|-|TRBJ2-5
TGCGCCAGCAGCCTGAACCCCCGGTCCCAAGAGACCCAGTACTTC
CASSLNPRSQETQYF
>TRBV7-8|few|-|TRBJ1-1
TGTGCCAGCAGCTTAATAGCTTACAGTCAGAACACTGAAGCTTTCTTT
CASSLIAYSQNTEAFF
>TRBV12-3/TRBV12-4|-|-|TRBJ2-5
TGTGCCAGCAGTTTAGACCTAGCGCCAGAGACCCAGTACTTC
CASSLDLAPETQYF
>TRBV3-1|-|TRBD1|TRBJ1-1
TGTGCCAGCAGCCAACCCGGGACAGGGTTTACTGAAGCTTTCTTT
CASSQPGTGFTEAFF
>TRBV13|few|TRBD2|TRBJ2-4
TGTGCCAGCGGGGGAGGGAACATTCAGTACTTC
CASGGGNIQYF
>TRBV9|-|-|TRBJ1-5
TGTGCCAGCGGAGGTGTCAATCAGCCCCAGCATTTT
CASGGVNQPQHF
>TRBV20-1|-|-|TRBJ1-2
TGCAGTGCTAGAGATAAACAGGGCGCTAACTATGGCTACACCTTC
CSARDKQGANYGYTF
>TRBV7-9|-|-|TRBJ2-5
TGTGCCAGCAGCTTAGGAGGGTACTACGAGACCCAGTACTTC
CASSLGGYYETQYF
>TRBV5-1|-|-|TRBJ1-2
TGCGCCAGCAGCTTGGTGGGGCGGGATGGCTACACCTTC
CASSLVGRDGYTF
>TRBV4-1|-|-|TRBJ2-5
TGCGCCAGCAGCCCCCTGGGTGGGGGCCAGCGGGAGACCCAGTACTTC
CASSPLGGGQRETQYF
>TRBV6-5|few|-|TRBJ1-4
TGTGCCAGCAGTTCAACTGGAAGTGAAAAACTGTTTTTT
CASSSTGSEKLFF
>TRBV15|-|TRBD1|TRBJ2-7
TGTGCCACCAGCAGGGACAGGGGGCCCACCTACGAGCAGTACTTC
CATSRDRGPTYEQYF
>TRBV7-9|-|-|TRBJ1-1
TGTGCCAGCAGCTTAAGGGACGGCCAGAACACTGAAGCTTTCTTT
CASSLRDGQNTEAFF
>TRBV5-1|-|-|TRBJ2-7
TGCGCCAGCAGCCCGACGGACGGGGGCTACGAGCAGTACTTC
CASSPTDGGYEQYF
>TRBV29-1|many|TRBD1|TRBJ2-7
TGCAGCGTTTCCACAGGGGCCGAGCAGTACTTC
CSVSTGAEQYF
>TRBV19|few|-|TRBJ2-7
TGTGCCAGTAGTATAGATCTAGGACAGTTATACGAGCAGTACTTC
CASSIDLGQLYEQYF
>TRBV29-1|few|-|TRBJ1-1
TGCAGCGTTGTGGGGCCGATGAACACTGAAGCTTTCTTT
CSVVGPMNTEAFF
>TRBV5-1|-|-|TRBJ2-2
TGCGCCAGCAGCTTGACCGGGGCCTCGAACACCGGGGAGCTGTTTTTT
CASSLTGASNTGELFF